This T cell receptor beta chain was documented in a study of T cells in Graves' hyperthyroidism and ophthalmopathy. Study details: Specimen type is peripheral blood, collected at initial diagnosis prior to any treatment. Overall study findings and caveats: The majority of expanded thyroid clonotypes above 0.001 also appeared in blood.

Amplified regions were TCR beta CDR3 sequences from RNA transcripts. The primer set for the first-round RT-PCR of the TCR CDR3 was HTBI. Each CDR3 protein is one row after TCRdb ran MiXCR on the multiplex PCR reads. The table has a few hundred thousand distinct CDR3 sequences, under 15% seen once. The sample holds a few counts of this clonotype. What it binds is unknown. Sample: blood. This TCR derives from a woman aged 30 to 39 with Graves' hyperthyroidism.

CDR3 amino acids: CASSLVDSPLHF. The CDR3 DNA reads as TGTGCCAGTAGTCTGGTGGATTCACCCCTCCACTTT. This chain connects TRBV19 to TRBJ1-6; no firm D call. CDR3 length equals 12 residues. Trimming left V 5 bases short and J 8 bases short, with 7 bases between. Germline CDR1 is LNHDA and CDR2 is SQIVND (reference sequence).